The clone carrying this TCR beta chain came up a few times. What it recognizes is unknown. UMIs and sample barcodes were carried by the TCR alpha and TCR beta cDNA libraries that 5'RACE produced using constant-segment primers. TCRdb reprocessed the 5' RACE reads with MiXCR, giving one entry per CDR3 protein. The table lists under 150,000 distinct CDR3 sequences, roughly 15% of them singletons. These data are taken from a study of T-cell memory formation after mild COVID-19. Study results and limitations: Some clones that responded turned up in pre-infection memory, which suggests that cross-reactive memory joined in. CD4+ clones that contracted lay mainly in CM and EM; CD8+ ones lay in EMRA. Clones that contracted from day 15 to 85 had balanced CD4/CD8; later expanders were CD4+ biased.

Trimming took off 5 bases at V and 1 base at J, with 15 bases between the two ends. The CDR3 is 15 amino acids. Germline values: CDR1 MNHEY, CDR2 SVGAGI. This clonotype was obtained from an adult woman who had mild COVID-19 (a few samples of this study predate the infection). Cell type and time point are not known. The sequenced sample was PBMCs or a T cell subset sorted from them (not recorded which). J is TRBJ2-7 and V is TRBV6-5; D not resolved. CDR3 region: CASSPHRLASYEQYF. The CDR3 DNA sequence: TGTGCCAGCAGTCCCCACCGCCTGGCTTCCTACGAGCAGTACTTC.